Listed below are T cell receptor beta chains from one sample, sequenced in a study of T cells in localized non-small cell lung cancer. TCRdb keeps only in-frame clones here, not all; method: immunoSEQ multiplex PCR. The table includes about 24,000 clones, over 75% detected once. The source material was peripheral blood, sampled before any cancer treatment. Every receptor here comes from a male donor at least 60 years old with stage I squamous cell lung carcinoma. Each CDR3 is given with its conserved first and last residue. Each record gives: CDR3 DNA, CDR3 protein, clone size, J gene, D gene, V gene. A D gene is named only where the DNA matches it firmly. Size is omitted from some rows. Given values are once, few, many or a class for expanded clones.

CDR3 DNA: TGTGCCTGGACGAAGCGCCCAGAGACCCAGTACTTC; CDR3 protein: CAWTKRPETQYF; clone size: .; J gene: TRBJ2-5; D gene: .; V gene: TRBV30
CDR3 DNA: TGTGCCAGTAGTATATCGGCTAGCGGGAGCCTCTACGAGCAGTACTTC; CDR3 protein: CASSISASGSLYEQYF; clone size: .; J gene: TRBJ2-7; D gene: TRBD2; V gene: TRBV19
CDR3 DNA: TGTGCCTGGAGTGTGAAAGATACGCAGTATTTT; CDR3 protein: CAWSVKDTQYF; clone size: .; J gene: TRBJ2-3; D gene: .; V gene: TRBV30
CDR3 DNA: TGTGCCAGTACCATGGGGACTTTCGGGGAGCTGTTTTTT; CDR3 protein: CASTMGTFGELFF; clone size: once; J gene: TRBJ2-2; D gene: .; V gene: TRBV19
CDR3 DNA: TGTGCCAGCAGCCTTCCACACAGGGCCCGTAACAATGAGCAGTTCTTC; CDR3 protein: CASSLPHRARNNEQFF; clone size: .; J gene: TRBJ2-1; D gene: .; V gene: TRBV5-6
CDR3 DNA: TGTGCCAGCTCACTCATTCACAGGGGAAACGAGCGGAACGAGCAGTACTTC; CDR3 protein: CASSLIHRGNERNEQYF; clone size: once; J gene: TRBJ2-7; D gene: TRBD1; V gene: TRBV18
CDR3 DNA: TGCGCCAGCAGGTCAGGGGTAACGGATGGAAACACCATATATTTT; CDR3 protein: CASRSGVTDGNTIYF; clone size: .; J gene: TRBJ1-3; D gene: .; V gene: TRBV10-2
CDR3 DNA: TGTGCCAGCTCAGCCGGGACAGGGTTGGCTGGGGCCAACGTCCTGACTTTC; CDR3 protein: CASSAGTGLAGANVLTF; clone size: .; J gene: TRBJ2-6; D gene: TRBD1; V gene: TRBV18
CDR3 DNA: TGTGCCAGCAGTTACGCTAGGGGGGGACACTATGGCTACACCTTC; CDR3 protein: CASSYARGGHYGYTF; clone size: .; J gene: TRBJ1-2; D gene: .; V gene: TRBV6-5
CDR3 DNA: TGTGCCAGCAGTACAGGGCCCCCGGATACGCAGTATTTT; CDR3 protein: CASSTGPPDTQYF; clone size: .; J gene: TRBJ2-3; D gene: .; V gene: TRBV2
CDR3 DNA: TGCGCCAGCAGCCAAAGACTAAGCAATGAGCAGTTCTTC; CDR3 protein: CASSQRLSNEQFF; clone size: .; J gene: TRBJ2-1; D gene: .; V gene: TRBV5-1
CDR3 DNA: TGCGCCAGCAGCTTGGGGACAGTTGACGTAAACTATGGCTACACCTTC; CDR3 protein: CASSLGTVDVNYGYTF; clone size: .; J gene: TRBJ1-2; D gene: .; V gene: TRBV5-1
CDR3 DNA: TGTGCCAGCACAGAACCCAGGGGTCGGGGAAGGGTGGGCCAGTACTTC; CDR3 protein: CASTEPRGRGRVGQYF; clone size: once; J gene: TRBJ2-5; D gene: .; V gene: TRBV28
CDR3 DNA: TGTGCCAGCAGCTCCAGAACTAGTTCGGCTAACGTCGGCACAGATACGCAGTATTTT; CDR3 protein: CASSSRTSSANVGTDTQYF; clone size: .; J gene: TRBJ2-3; D gene: .; V gene: TRBV7-3
CDR3 DNA: TGTGCCTGGAGTGTACCTTCCCTAGACACCGGGGAGCTGTTTTTT; CDR3 protein: CAWSVPSLDTGELFF; clone size: .; J gene: TRBJ2-2; D gene: .; V gene: TRBV30
CDR3 DNA: TGTGCCAGTAGTATGTCAAGGGGCTCGTTGAATGAGCAGTTCTTC; CDR3 protein: CASSMSRGSLNEQFF; clone size: .; J gene: TRBJ2-1; D gene: .; V gene: TRBV19
CDR3 DNA: TGTGCCAGCAGCGTAGGACAGCCCTCCTATAATTCACCCCTCCACTTT; CDR3 protein: CASSVGQPSYNSPLHF; clone size: .; J gene: TRBJ1-6; D gene: .; V gene: TRBV9
CDR3 DNA: TGTGCCTGGAGTGTAGGGCTCTACAATGAGCAGTTCTTC; CDR3 protein: CAWSVGLYNEQFF; clone size: .; J gene: TRBJ2-1; D gene: .; V gene: TRBV30
CDR3 DNA: TGTGCCAGCACTCGGACAGATAATTCACCCCTCCACTTT; CDR3 protein: CASTRTDNSPLHF; clone size: .; J gene: TRBJ1-6; D gene: .; V gene: TRBV7-9
CDR3 DNA: TGTGCCAGCAGCCAGAATACTGAAGCTTTCTTT; CDR3 protein: CASSQNTEAFF; clone size: .; J gene: TRBJ1-1; D gene: .; V gene: TRBV7-2
CDR3 DNA: TGTGCCAGCAGACCGGGACAGGGAGATACGCAGTATTTT; CDR3 protein: CASRPGQGDTQYF; clone size: .; J gene: TRBJ2-3; D gene: TRBD1; V gene: TRBV6-5
CDR3 DNA: TGTGCCAGCAGTGGGGACGTACACACTGAAGCTTTCTTT; CDR3 protein: CASSGDVHTEAFF; clone size: .; J gene: TRBJ1-1; D gene: .; V gene: TRBV6-5
CDR3 DNA: TGTGCCTGGAGGGGACCCTATAATTCACCCCTCCACTTT; CDR3 protein: CAWRGPYNSPLHF; clone size: .; J gene: TRBJ1-6; D gene: .; V gene: TRBV30
CDR3 DNA: TGTGCCACCAGCAGGAGGGTAGCGGGAGGGCCGGGGAATGAGCAGTTCTTC; CDR3 protein: CATSRRVAGGPGNEQFF; clone size: .; J gene: TRBJ2-1; D gene: TRBD2; V gene: TRBV15
CDR3 DNA: TGTGCCAGCAGTAAGGGACAGGTCCAAGAGACCCAGTACTTC; CDR3 protein: CASSKGQVQETQYF; clone size: once; J gene: TRBJ2-5; D gene: TRBD1; V gene: TRBV6-5
CDR3 DNA: TGTGCCAGCAGCCCACTCGCGGGCTTTACCACCGGGGAGCTGTTTTTT; CDR3 protein: CASSPLAGFTTGELFF; clone size: .; J gene: TRBJ2-2; D gene: .; V gene: TRBV5-4
CDR3 DNA: TGTGCCAGCAGCCCGCTGGGGGGCACTGAAGCTTTCTTT; CDR3 protein: CASSPLGGTEAFF; clone size: .; J gene: TRBJ1-1; D gene: .; V gene: TRBV7-9
CDR3 DNA: TGTGCCAGCTCACCACAGGGGGCTGGAAACACCATATATTTT; CDR3 protein: CASSPQGAGNTIYF; clone size: .; J gene: TRBJ1-3; D gene: .; V gene: TRBV18
CDR3 DNA: TGTGCCAGCAGCATTTTAGTCACCGGGGAGCTGTTTTTT; CDR3 protein: CASSILVTGELFF; clone size: once; J gene: TRBJ2-2; D gene: .; V gene: TRBV6-5
CDR3 DNA: TGTGCCAGCAGCCAGCGGGAGGGCTACGAGCAGTACTTC; CDR3 protein: CASSQREGYEQYF; clone size: few; J gene: TRBJ2-7; D gene: TRBD2; V gene: TRBV7-8
CDR3 DNA: TGCGCCAGCAGCCCCCAGGTCCGCGGGGGGGCTTTTAAACAAGAGACCCAGTACTTC; CDR3 protein: CASSPQVRGGAFKQETQYF; clone size: .; J gene: TRBJ2-5; D gene: TRBD2; V gene: TRBV4-1
CDR3 DNA: TGTGCCAGCAGCTTATCCTCAGTAGGGGCCAACGTCCTGACTTTC; CDR3 protein: CASSLSSVGANVLTF; clone size: .; J gene: TRBJ2-6; D gene: .; V gene: TRBV7-3
CDR3 DNA: TGTGCCAGTAGTTTCGGACAGTCGGACACTGAAGCTTTCTTT; CDR3 protein: CASSFGQSDTEAFF; clone size: few; J gene: TRBJ1-1; D gene: .; V gene: TRBV19
CDR3 DNA: TGCGCCAGCATTCCAGAGCCGGGGTGGAATGAGCAGTTCTTC; CDR3 protein: CASIPEPGWNEQFF; clone size: once; J gene: TRBJ2-1; D gene: .; V gene: TRBV5-1
CDR3 DNA: TGCGCCAGCAGCTTGGAGGGCTATGGCTACACCTTC; CDR3 protein: CASSLEGYGYTF; clone size: .; J gene: TRBJ1-2; D gene: .; V gene: TRBV5-1
CDR3 DNA: TGTGCCAGCAGCCAACGGGGAGGGGACACTGAAGCTTTCTTT; CDR3 protein: CASSQRGGDTEAFF; clone size: .; J gene: TRBJ1-1; D gene: .; V gene: TRBV5-6
CDR3 DNA: TGTGCCAGCAGTTTCAGTCAAGAGACCCAGTACTTC; CDR3 protein: CASSFSQETQYF; clone size: .; J gene: TRBJ2-5; D gene: .; V gene: TRBV6-5
CDR3 DNA: TGTGCCAGCTCACTTAGCGGGGGGTTCTACAATGAGCAGTTCTTC; CDR3 protein: CASSLSGGFYNEQFF; clone size: .; J gene: TRBJ2-1; D gene: TRBD2; V gene: TRBV18
CDR3 DNA: TGCGCCAGCAGCTCGGGGCCCGGGACACGAATCAATTCACCCCTCCACTTT; CDR3 protein: CASSSGPGTRINSPLHF; clone size: .; J gene: TRBJ1-6; D gene: .; V gene: TRBV5-1
CDR3 DNA: TGTGCCAGCAGCCAAGGTTCCTCAGGGGGCCTCTTCTATGGCTACACCTTC; CDR3 protein: CASSQGSSGGLFYGYTF; clone size: once; J gene: TRBJ1-2; D gene: TRBD1; V gene: TRBV4-2
CDR3 DNA: TGTGCCAGCAGCGTACTCCCGCGGGGACAAAACACTGAAGCTTTCTTT; CDR3 protein: CASSVLPRGQNTEAFF; clone size: .; J gene: TRBJ1-1; D gene: .; V gene: TRBV9